This T cell receptor (beta chain) emerged from a study of neurological immune-mediated disorders. Trimming left V 6 bases short and J 5 bases short, with 10 bases between. This CDR3 is 12 amino acids long. Germline V gene lookup returns CDR1 MDHEN and CDR2 SYDVKM. TCRdb re-derived calls from the 5' RACE reads in MiXCR, one entry per CDR3 protein. The sample has over 45,000 distinct CDR3 sequences; more than 20% are singletons. This clonotype was sampled from a woman between 65 and 79 years old in good health. Sequencing was carried out using PBMCs. The V and J genes are TRBV28 and TRBJ1-1, with D perhaps TRBD1 (5 bases). CDR3 nucleotide sequence: TGTGCCAGCAGCCCCCGGGGGACTGAAGCTTTCTTT. Translating gives CASSPRGTEAFF.